The 15 T cell receptor beta chains below come from one sample, sequenced in a study of cytomegalovirus exposure and HLA in healthy donors. The study ran its PCR with 60 Vbeta and 13 Jbeta primers. Method: immunoSEQ multiplex PCR; TCRdb's copy keeps in-frame clones and lacks some. Of approximately 170,000 clones listed, around 81% are singletons. The sequenced sample was PBMCs. The receptors were sampled from a middle-aged man in good health and CMV-seronegative.

The chain is built from TRBV11-2 and TRBJ2-1, with TRBD1 as a possible D gene (5 bases). Germline V lookup: CDR1 SGHAT, CDR2 FQNNGV. This CDR3 comprises 18 residues. Trimming removed 3 bases from V and 0 bases from J, with 18 bases in between. CDR3 sequence reads: CASSFDHRLRGSYNEQFF. In DNA, the CDR3 is TGTGCCAGCAGCTTCGATCACAGGCTAAGAGGCTCCTACAATGAGCAGTTCTTC.

The CDR3 loop is CASRWTGGTYEQYF. DNA of the CDR3: TGTGCCAGCAGATGGACAGGGGGAACCTACGAGCAGTACTTC. The V gene is TRBV2, the J gene TRBJ2-7, with 10 bases aligning to TRBD1. Per the germline V gene, CDR1 is SNHLY and CDR2 is FYNNEI. This CDR3 is 14 amino acids long. V lost 6 bases and J lost 2; bases outside the gene matches: 4.

The rearrangement joins TRBV5-1 to TRBJ2-3, with TRBD1 matching 7 bases. Trimming at V came to 4 bases and at J to 3 bases, leaving 8 bases not matched to a gene. The CDR3 runs to 15 residues. Per germline, CDR1 SGHRS and CDR2 YFSETQ. CDR3: CASSPNPQGTDTQYF. Written as DNA, the CDR3 is TGCGCCAGCAGCCCGAACCCACAGGGGACAGATACGCAGTATTTT.

The chain has TRBV30 and TRBJ1-3, with unresolved D. Germline assignment: CDR1 GTSNPN and CDR2 SVGIG (reference sequence). The CDR3 contains 13 residues. Trimming cost V 3 bases and J 0 bases, with 6 bases left between them. The CDR3 sequence is CAWSRHSGNTIYF. CDR3 in DNA: TGTGCCTGGAGCAGACACTCTGGAAACACCATATATTTT.

This sequence joins TRBV5-1 and TRBJ2-2; 8 nucleotides line up with TRBD1. With 4 bases clipped from V and 5 bases from J, the junction kept 7 bases outside the gene matches. CDR1 and CDR2 from the germline V gene are SGHRS and YFSETQ. This CDR3 region has 15 residues. In nucleotides, the CDR3 is TGCGCCAGCAGCCCCGACAGGGGTTGGACCGGGGAGCTGTTTTTT. Amino acids: CASSPDRGWTGELFF. Full variable domain (outside the CDR3, taken from reference TRBV5-1 and TRBJ2-2): KAGVTQTPRYLIKTRGQQVTLSCSPISGHRSVSWYQQTPGQGLQFLFEYFSETQRNKGNFPGRFSGRQFSNSRSEMNVSTLELGDSALYLCASSPDRGWTGELFFGEGSRLTVL.

The V gene is TRBV19, the J gene TRBJ2-3; D remains ambiguous. In germline, CDR1 is LNHDA, CDR2 SQIVND (reference sequence). Trimming removed 5 bases from V and 2 bases from J, with 5 bases in between. The CDR3 consists of 12 residues. CDR3 in amino acids: CASSPNTDTQYF. The CDR3, as DNA: TGTGCCAGTAGTCCTAACACAGATACGCAGTATTTT.

The chain employs TRBV7-3 and TRBJ1-3; 10 positions match TRBD1. CDR3 size: 16 residues. The ends lost 5 bases at V and 2 bases at J; junction bases unmatched: 6. In germline, CDR1 is SGHTA, CDR2 FQGTGA. CDR3 in amino acids: CASSPTGTGAGNTIYF. CDR3 nucleotides: TGTGCCAGCAGCCCCACTGGGACAGGGGCTGGAAACACCATATATTTT.

This chain uses TRBV7-2 with TRBJ1-3, with D perhaps matching TRBD1 (5 bases). Trimming stripped 5 bases from V and 1 base from J, with 15 bases between. The CDR3 contains 16 residues. Germline V lookup: CDR1 SGHTA, CDR2 FQGNSA. The CDR3 protein is CASSPMAPGSGNTIYF. Here the CDR3 DNA reads TGTGCCAGCAGCCCGATGGCTCCAGGGTCTGGAAACACCATATATTTT.

The V and J genes are TRBV5-1 and TRBJ2-7; D gene unclear. Germline V gene sequence: CDR1 SGHRS, CDR2 YFSETQ. The CDR3 runs to 13 residues. V dropped 5 bases and J dropped 3 bases, with 12 bases sitting between them. Here the CDR3 reads CASRANTGYEQYF. DNA of the CDR3: TGCGCCAGCAGGGCCAACACGGGCTACGAGCAGTACTTC.

The chain has TRBV14 and TRBJ2-1, with 11 bases fitting TRBD2. The germline V gene encodes CDR1 SGHDN and CDR2 FVKESK. V was clipped by 3 bases and J by 4 bases; unmatched bases: 5. This CDR3 has 16 amino acids. The CDR3 DNA sequence: TGTGCCAGCAGCCACCGGACTAGCGGGCGTTACAATGAGCAGTTCTTC. Its protein product is CASSHRTSGRYNEQFF.

The chain carries TRBV2 and TRBJ2-1; TRBD1 might be the D (6 bases). The CDR3 has 13 residues. Germline V gives CDR1 SNHLY, CDR2 FYNNEI. Trimming removed 6 bases from V and 5 bases from J, with 11 bases in between. The CDR3 region has the DNA TGTGCCAGCAGACTCGGACAGAACAATGAGCAGTTCTTC. Its protein is CASRLGQNNEQFF.

The chain links TRBV11-2 to TRBJ2-1; 11 nucleotides align to TRBD2. The length of the CDR3 is 15 residues. CDR1 and CDR2 (germline): SGHAT, FQNNGV. V was pared by 6 bases and J by 4 bases, with 5 bases of the junction left unmatched. The CDR3, as DNA: TGTGCCAGCAGGCCTACTAGCGGGAGATACAATGAGCAGTTCTTC. Residues: CASRPTSGRYNEQFF.

The gene calls are TRBV9 and TRBJ2-1; 12 nucleotides agree with TRBD2. Per germline, CDR1 SGDLS and CDR2 YYNGEE. The CDR3 covers 15 residues. The V gene end was trimmed by 4 bases and the J gene end by 8 bases; junction bases not matched to a gene: 7. The CDR3 DNA reads as TGTGCCAGCAGCCCTCGACTAGCGGGAGTGGATGAGCAGTTCTTC. Its protein product is CASSPRLAGVDEQFF.

CDR3 in DNA: TGCGCCAGCAGCCTAACCGACGGGGTAGGAGAAGCTTTCTTT. Protein sequence: CASSLTDGVGEAFF. V is TRBV4-1 and J is TRBJ1-1; D remains ambiguous. The CDR3 consists of 14 residues. Germline CDR1 reads MGHRA; CDR2 reads YSYEKL. The germline V and J ends were trimmed by 4 bases and 8 bases, with 17 bases remaining between them.

The chain uses TRBV2 and TRBJ1-2; 7 bases fit TRBD1. V was pared by 5 bases and J by 2 bases, with 5 bases of the junction left unmatched. The CDR3 has 14 amino acids. Germline loops: CDR1 SNHLY, CDR2 FYNNEI. The CDR3 region is CASSRGQRNYGYTF. CDR3 DNA sequence: TGTGCCAGCAGTCGGGGACAGCGAAACTATGGCTACACCTTC.